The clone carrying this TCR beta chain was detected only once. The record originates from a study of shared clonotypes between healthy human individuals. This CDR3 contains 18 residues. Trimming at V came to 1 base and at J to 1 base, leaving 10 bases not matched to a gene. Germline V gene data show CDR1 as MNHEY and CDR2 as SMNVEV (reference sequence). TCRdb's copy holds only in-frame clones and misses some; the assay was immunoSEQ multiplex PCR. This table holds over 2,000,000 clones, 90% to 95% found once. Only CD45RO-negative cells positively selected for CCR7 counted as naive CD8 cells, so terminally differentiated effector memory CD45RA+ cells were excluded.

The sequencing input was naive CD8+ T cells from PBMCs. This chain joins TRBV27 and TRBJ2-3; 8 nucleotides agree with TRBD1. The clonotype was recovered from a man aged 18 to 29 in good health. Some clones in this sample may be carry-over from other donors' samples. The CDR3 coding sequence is TGTGCCAGCAGTTTATACCCCCGGGACAGGCCTGGCACAGATACGCAGTATTTT. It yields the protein CASSLYPRDRPGTDTQYF.